This TCR beta chain was captured in a study of low-dose radiotherapy and immunotherapy resistance in tumors. Germline CDR1 is DFQATT and CDR2 is SNEGSKA (reference sequence). This CDR3 has 15 residues. The V gene lost 2 bases and the J gene lost 0 bases, with 11 bases spanning the gap. TRAV- and TRBV-specific primers primed first-strand cDNA, covering alpha and beta chains. A constant-region primer paired with the V-primer adapter amplified TCRs over 20 PCR cycles. TCRdb passed the reads through MiXCR, listing each CDR3 protein once. The sample includes approximately 12,000 distinct CDR3 sequences, approximately 57% of them seen just once.

V is TRBV20-1 and J is TRBJ2-1; tentative D call: TRBD2 (5 bases). The sequence was obtained from a human donor with advanced metastatic prostate, ovarian, gallbladder or colorectal cancer (not recorded which). This table probably holds off-target reads from a library built for another chain. The CDR3 sequence is CSARKAESSYNEQFF. The CDR3 DNA reads TGCAGTGCTAGAAAAGCGGAGAGCTCCTACAATGAGCAGTTCTTC.